The rows below give T cell receptor beta chains drawn from one sample of a study of Ad26.COV2.S vaccination and SARS-CoV-2 variants. Clones were sequenced by immunoSEQ multiplex PCR, and TCRdb holds only the in-frame ones, with some missing. The top ten clones hold 3% to 3.5% of a sample with about 370,000 clones, approximately 86% of them seen once. Specimen: peripheral blood, collected in a trial of Ad26.COV2.S vaccine versus placebo. These receptors were taken from a person aged 18-65 years who received the Ad26.COV2.S COVID-19 vaccine or a placebo. CDR3s include the opening cysteine and the closing phenylalanine or tryptophan. Each record gives: D gene, J gene, clone size, V gene, CDR3 DNA, CDR3 protein. A D gene is named only where the DNA matches it firmly. A row's size may be missing; if present it is once, few, many or a size class.

>.|TRBJ1-1|few|TRBV19
TGTGCCAGTACCCTACGGGGGACTGAAGCTTTCTTT
CASTLRGTEAFF
>.|TRBJ1-1|.|TRBV19
TGTGCCAGTAGTATAGATCTGTCTCCCGCGGTGACTGAAGCTTTCTTT
CASSIDLSPAVTEAFF
>TRBD1|TRBJ1-5|.|TRBV6-2/TRBV6-3
TGTGCCAGCAGTGGGGGGACAGGGAATCAGCCCCAGCATTTT
CASSGGTGNQPQHF
>.|TRBJ1-5|.|TRBV12-3/TRBV12-4
TGTGCCAGCAGTCCGGGACGCGAGGGACCCCAGCATTTT
CASSPGREGPQHF
>TRBD2|TRBJ2-1|.|TRBV9
TGTGCCAGCGGGCCAGCGGGGGGACGTTCCCTCTACAATGAGCAGTTCTTC
CASGPAGGRSLYNEQFF
>TRBD1|TRBJ1-2|.|TRBV25-1
TGTGCCAGCATCGGGACAGGGGGAAATGGCTACACCTTC
CASIGTGGNGYTF
>TRBD1|TRBJ2-3|.|TRBV5-1
TGCGCCAGCAGCTTGGTAGGGGGCAGCACAGATACGCAGTATTTT
CASSLVGGSTDTQYF
>.|TRBJ2-7|.|TRBV5-5
TGTGCCAGCAGCTTGGGCAGGGTCTACGAGCAGTACTTC
CASSLGRVYEQYF
>.|TRBJ2-1|.|TRBV4-1
TGCGCCAGCAGCTCCGTGCAAAGAGTAGATGAGCAGTTCTTC
CASSSVQRVDEQFF
>.|TRBJ2-6|.|TRBV19
TGTGCCAGTAGCAGCTTGGTGGGCTCTGGGGCCAACGTCCTGACTTTC
CASSSLVGSGANVLTF
>TRBD1|TRBJ1-5|.|TRBV15
TGTGCCACCAGCAGAGATGGGGTAGGGGGCCCAAATCAGCCCCAGCATTTT
CATSRDGVGGPNQPQHF
>.|TRBJ2-1|.|TRBV30
TGTGCCTGGAGTGTAACTCTAAATGAGCAGTTCTTC
CAWSVTLNEQFF
>.|TRBJ1-1|.|TRBV11-2
TGTGCCAGCAGCCCCTCCGGGTTTACGAACACTGAAGCTTTCTTT
CASSPSGFTNTEAFF
>.|TRBJ2-5|.|TRBV5-1
TGCGCCAGCAGCTGGACGGGGGGCCCGGAGACCCAGTACTTC
CASSWTGGPETQYF
>.|TRBJ2-2|.|TRBV6-5
TGTGCCACCTACAGGGCCGCCACCGGGGAGCTGTTTTTT
CATYRAATGELFF
>.|TRBJ1-1|.|TRBV15
TGTGCCACCAGCAGAGAGCAAGGGACTGAAGCTTTCTTT
CATSREQGTEAFF
>.|TRBJ1-3|.|TRBV12-3/TRBV12-4
TGTGCCAGCAGTTCTGAGGGAAACACCATATATTTT
CASSSEGNTIYF
>TRBD2|TRBJ2-1|.|TRBV27
TGTGCCAGCAGTTCCTTCGCGGGGGGGTACAATGAGCAGTTCTTC
CASSSFAGGYNEQFF
>.|TRBJ1-2|.|TRBV5-6
TGTGCCAGCAGCTCTCCAGGGGTCCCCAGGCTATATGGCTACACCTTC
CASSSPGVPRLYGYTF